The following is a T cell receptor (beta chain) sequence with its context. The entry originates in a study of T cells expressing NK-cell markers. Study summary: It was sorted CD3+CD56+NKG2C+, CD3+CD56+NKG2C- and CD3+CD56-NKG2C+ T cells that supplied the TCR beta repertoires. Most of the eight sequenced donors tested HCMV-seropositive; one tested seronegative.

TCRdb derives one entry per CDR3 protein from the 5' RACE reads, leaving out DNA. The table gives a few hundred thousand distinct CDR3 sequences; the top ten clones make up roughly 1.4% of it. The germline V gene has CDR1 MDHEN and CDR2 SYDVKM. The CDR3 totals 14 residues. V usage is TRBV28 and J usage is TRBJ1-1; the TRBD1 assignment by TCRdb is unverifiable without DNA. This TCR was sampled from a woman aged 50 to 65 in good health. Input material: blood T cells: a sorted CD56 or NKG2C T cell subset, CD4+ or CD8+ T cells, or bulk PBMC T cells (not recorded which). Here the CDR3 reads CASRTRTPQAEAFF. Full variable domain (rest looked up from reference TRBV28 and TRBJ1-1): DVKVTQSSRYLVKRTGEKVFLECVQDMDHENMFWYRQDPGLGLRLIYFSYDVKMKEKGDIPEGYSVSREKKERFSLILESASTNQTSMYLCASRTRTPQAEAFFGQGTRLTVV.